The 10 T cell receptor beta chains reported below all come from one sample, sequenced in a study of cytomegalovirus exposure and HLA in healthy donors. The assay was immunoSEQ multiplex PCR, and TCRdb's table has in-frame clones only and misses some. The sample holds around 200,000 clones, around nine tenths seen once. The sequencing input was PBMCs. The source of these receptors is a young woman in good health and CMV-seronegative.

V and J are TRBV27 and TRBJ2-7; 11 bases match TRBD2. The CDR3 consists of 16 residues. CDR1 is MNHEY, CDR2 SMNVEV, per germline (reference sequence). V trimming: 3 bases; J trimming: 5 bases; junction bases outside the gene matches: 9. The DNA for the CDR3 is TGTGCCAGCAGTTTTGGAACTAGCGGGAGTATAAACGAGCAGTACTTC. This codes for CASSFGTSGSINEQYF.

Turning to this clone: One junction end disagrees with the germline gene, perhaps due to a read error. V and J are TRBV7-7 and TRBJ2-5, with TRBD2 matching 9 bases. Germline CDR1 is SSHAT and CDR2 is FNYEAQ (reference sequence). The CDR3 loop spans 14 amino acids. This chain's CDR3 is CASSLAGVGETQYF. In DNA, the CDR3 is TGTGCTAGCAGCTTAGCGGGAGTTGGGGAGACCCAGTACTTC.

The J gene is TRBJ1-2, the V gene TRBV29-1; D is unresolved. In germline, CDR1 is SQVTM, CDR2 ANQGSEA. V was pared by 1 base and J by 4 bases, with 13 bases between. The CDR3 runs to 14 residues. The CDR3 sequence: CSVEAPGLPYGYTF. In DNA, the CDR3 is TGCAGCGTTGAAGCTCCAGGACTACCCTATGGCTACACCTTC.

The V and J genes are TRBV27 and TRBJ2-7; 7 bases map to TRBD2. Germline V gene lookup returns CDR1 MNHEY and CDR2 SMNVEV (reference sequence). The CDR3 runs 15 residues. V gave up 2 bases and J gave up 4 bases; unmatched junction bases: 8. The CDR3 reads CASSLGLVGFYEQYF. CDR3 nucleotide sequence: TGTGCCAGCAGTTTAGGACTAGTGGGCTTTTACGAGCAGTACTTC.

V and J are TRBV19 and TRBJ1-1; no firm D call. The V and J ends lost 5 bases and 9 bases respectively, with 10 bases between them. This CDR3 has 11 amino acids. Germline V gene sequence: CDR1 LNHDA, CDR2 SQIVND (reference sequence). CDR3 sequence reads: CASSLLLQAFF. Written as DNA, the CDR3 is TGTGCCAGTAGTTTGCTCCTACAAGCTTTCTTT.

The rearrangement joins TRBV2 to TRBJ2-1; 10 bases are a match to TRBD2. Germline assignment: CDR1 SNHLY and CDR2 FYNNEI. The trim removed 2 bases at V and 14 bases at J, leaving 12 bases unmatched. CDR3 length: 15 amino acids. CDR3 residues: CASSEFQREGYGKFF. The CDR3 region has the DNA TGTGCCAGCAGTGAATTCCAGCGGGAGGGTTACGGGAAGTTCTTC.

The rearrangement uses TRBV4-1 and TRBJ2-1; D unclear. Trimming removed 2 bases from V and 9 bases from J, with 17 bases in between. The V gene's germline CDR1 is MGHRA and CDR2 YSYEKL. The CDR3 sequence is 15 residues long. CDR3 sequence: CASSQRRPSGLEQFF. As DNA, the CDR3 is TGCGCCAGCAGCCAACGGCGCCCTAGTGGCCTTGAGCAGTTCTTC.

Concerning this clone: This same CDR3 is encoded by further DNA sequences in the sample. The chain links TRBV27 to TRBJ2-7; 7 bases fit TRBD1. The CDR3 contains 13 residues. With V trimmed by 2 bases and J by 2 bases, 0 bases remained unmatched. From germline, CDR1 is MNHEY and CDR2 SMNVEV (reference sequence). The CDR3 loop is CASSLQGAYEQYF. In nucleotides, the CDR3 is TGTGCCAGCAGTTTACAGGGGGCCTACGAGCAGTACTTC.

Points on this clone: One junction end disagrees with the germline gene, perhaps due to a read error. The chain links TRBV7-7 to TRBJ1-3; TRBD1 matches at 8 bases. This CDR3 is built from 15 residues. Germline CDR1 SSHAT, CDR2 FNYEAQ (reference sequence). The CDR3 protein is CASSAGTGLGNTIYF. In DNA, the CDR3 is TGTGCTAGCAGCGCCGGGACAGGCTTAGGAAACACCATATATTTT.

CDR3 sequence reads: CSAGRTGELFF. The CDR3, as DNA: TGCAGTGCTGGCCGCACCGGGGAGCTGTTTTTT. The chain joins TRBV20-1 to TRBJ2-2; D gene ambiguous. Per germline, CDR1 DFQATT and CDR2 SNEGSKA (reference sequence). V lost 5 bases and J 4 bases, leaving 5 bases between the germline ends. The CDR3 extends over 11 amino acids.